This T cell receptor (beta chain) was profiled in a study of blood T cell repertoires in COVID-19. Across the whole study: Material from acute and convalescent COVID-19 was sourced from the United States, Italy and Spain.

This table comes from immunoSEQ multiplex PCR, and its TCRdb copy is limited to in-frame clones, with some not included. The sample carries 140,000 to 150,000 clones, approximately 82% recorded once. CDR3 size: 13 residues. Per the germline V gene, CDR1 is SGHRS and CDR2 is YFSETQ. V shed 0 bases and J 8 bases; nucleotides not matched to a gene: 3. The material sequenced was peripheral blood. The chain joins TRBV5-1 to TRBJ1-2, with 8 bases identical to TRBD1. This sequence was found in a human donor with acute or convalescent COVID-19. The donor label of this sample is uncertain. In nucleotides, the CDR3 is TGCGCCAGCAGCTTGGGACAGGGGTGGGGCTACACCTTC. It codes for CASSLGQGWGYTF.